This T cell receptor beta chain was profiled in a study of a mutant IDH1 vaccine in newly diagnosed glioma. Background on the study: Earlier care involved radiotherapy, temozolomide, or both, and the majority received both. Study conclusions and caveats: Pseudoprogression seemed unrelated to changes in top peripheral T cell clonotypes.

Unmatched junction bases numbered 16, after V lost 3 bases and J lost 7 bases. This CDR3 comprises 17 residues. Germline V gives CDR1 SGHDT, CDR2 YYEEEE. As concerns this clone: Its antigen is currently unknown.

Time point described: week 47, end of study. Topical imiquimod was applied with each vaccine dose, which held 300 ug of mutant IDH1 20-mer peptide. Eight vaccinations went to patients in weeks 1, 3, 5, 7, 11, 15, 19, 23. Data came from immunoSEQ multiplex PCR; TCRdb stores just in-frame clones and leaves some out. Of around 30,000 clones in the sample, approximately 83% are singletons; the top ten hold 25% to 35%. The receptor's source is a man aged 25-40 years with glioma. The V gene is TRBV5-6, the J gene TRBJ2-1; 7 positions agree with TRBD1. The sequencing used PBMCs, collected from a glioma patient whose treatment included an IDH1 peptide vaccine. The CDR3 reads CASSSTQTGLNSNEQFF. Written as DNA, the CDR3 is TGTGCCAGCAGCTCAACACAGACAGGGCTCAACTCTAATGAGCAGTTCTTC. Full variable domain (missing parts from reference TRBV5-6 and TRBJ2-1): DAGVTQSPTHLIKTRGQQVTLRCSPKSGHDTVSWYQQALGQGPQFIFQYYEEEERQRGNFPDRFSGHQFPNYSSELNVNALLLGDSALYLCASSSTQTGLNSNEQFFGPGTRLTVL.